A few counts support the clone carrying this TCR beta chain. This sample was included in a study of lymphopenia after photon versus proton radiotherapy. There are 14 residues in the CDR3. Trimming at V came to 3 bases and at J to 10 bases, leaving 5 bases not matched to a gene. In germline, CDR1 is KGHSH, CDR2 LQKENI. The repertoire was sequenced with immunoSEQ multiplex PCR; TCRdb's copy has only in-frame clones and lacks some. The data contain 25,000 to 30,000 clones, around nine tenths of them singletons. The TCR originated in an older woman with cholangiocarcinoma. Some clones in this sample may be carry-over from other donors' samples. The source was peripheral blood, collected from a patient treated with proton-based radiotherapy. This chain connects TRBV18 to TRBJ1-6; 8 bases agree with TRBD1. CDR3 amino acids: CASSPDRGRSPLHF. The CDR3 DNA reads as TGTGCCAGCTCACCCGACAGGGGACGATCACCCCTCCACTTT.